This TCR beta chain is drawn from a study of shared clonotypes between healthy human individuals. The naive CD8 population came from CD45RO-negative cells selected for CCR7, without terminally differentiated effector memory CD45RA+ cells. The assay was immunoSEQ multiplex PCR, and TCRdb's table has in-frame clones only and misses some. The data show some 800,000 clones, 92% seen once. The CDR3 contains 16 residues. CDR1 and CDR2 from the germline V gene are KGHSH and LQKENI. The ends were cut back, 2 bases at V and 7 bases at J, with 21 bases in the middle. The receptor comes from a man younger than 45 in good health. The chain couples TRBV18 to TRBJ2-7; D not resolved. The sequencing sample was made of naive CD8+ T cells sorted from blood. CDR3: CASSPVRDPLWGEQYF. CDR3 sequence (DNA): TGTGCCAGCTCACCAGTTAGAGACCCGCTATGGGGTGAGCAGTACTTC.